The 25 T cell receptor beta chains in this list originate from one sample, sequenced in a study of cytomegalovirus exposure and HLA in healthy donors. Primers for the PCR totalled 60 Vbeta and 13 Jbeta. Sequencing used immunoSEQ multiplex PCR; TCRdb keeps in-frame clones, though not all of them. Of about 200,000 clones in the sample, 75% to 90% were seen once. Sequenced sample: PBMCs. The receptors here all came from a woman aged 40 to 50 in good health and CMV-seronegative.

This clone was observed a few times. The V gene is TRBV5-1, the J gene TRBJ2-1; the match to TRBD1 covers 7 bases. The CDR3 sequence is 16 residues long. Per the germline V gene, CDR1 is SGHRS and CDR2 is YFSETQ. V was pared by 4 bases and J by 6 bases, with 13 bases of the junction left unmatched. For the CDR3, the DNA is TGCGCCAGCAGCACTAGACAGGGCCGCGCGGGCAATGAGCAGTTCTTC. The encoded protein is CASSTRQGRAGNEQFF.

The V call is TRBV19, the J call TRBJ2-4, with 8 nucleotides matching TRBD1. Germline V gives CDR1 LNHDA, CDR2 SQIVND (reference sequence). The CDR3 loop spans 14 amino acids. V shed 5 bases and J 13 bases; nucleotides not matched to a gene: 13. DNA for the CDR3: TGTGCCAGTAGTTTGGACAGGGTAATGAAGGGCCAGTACTTC. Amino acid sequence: CASSLDRVMKGQYF.

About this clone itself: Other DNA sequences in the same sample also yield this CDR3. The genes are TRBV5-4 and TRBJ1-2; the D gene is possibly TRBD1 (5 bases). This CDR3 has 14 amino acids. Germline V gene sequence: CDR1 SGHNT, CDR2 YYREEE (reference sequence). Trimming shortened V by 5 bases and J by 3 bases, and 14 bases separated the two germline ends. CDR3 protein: CASRRGQDDYGYTF. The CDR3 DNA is TGTGCCAGCAGGAGAGGACAAGACGACTATGGCTACACCTTC.

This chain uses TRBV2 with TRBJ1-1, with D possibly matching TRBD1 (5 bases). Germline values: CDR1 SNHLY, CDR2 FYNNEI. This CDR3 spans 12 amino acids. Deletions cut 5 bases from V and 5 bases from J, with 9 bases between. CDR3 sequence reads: CASSPTVTEAFF. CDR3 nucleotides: TGTGCCAGCAGTCCGACAGTGACTGAAGCTTTCTTT.

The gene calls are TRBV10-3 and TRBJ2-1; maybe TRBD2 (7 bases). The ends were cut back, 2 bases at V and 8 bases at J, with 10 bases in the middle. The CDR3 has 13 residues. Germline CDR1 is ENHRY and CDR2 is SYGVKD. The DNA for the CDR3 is TGTGCCATCAGTGAGGGAGGGGGGGATGAGCAGTTCTTC. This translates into CAISEGGGDEQFF.

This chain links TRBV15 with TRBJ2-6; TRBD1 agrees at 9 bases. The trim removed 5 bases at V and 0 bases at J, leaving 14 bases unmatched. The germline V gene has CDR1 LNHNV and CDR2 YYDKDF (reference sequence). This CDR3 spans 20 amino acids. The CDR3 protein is CATSLTTTGGPYSGANVLTF. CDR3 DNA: TGTGCCACCAGCCTCACCACCACAGGGGGCCCTTACTCTGGGGCCAACGTCCTGACTTTC.

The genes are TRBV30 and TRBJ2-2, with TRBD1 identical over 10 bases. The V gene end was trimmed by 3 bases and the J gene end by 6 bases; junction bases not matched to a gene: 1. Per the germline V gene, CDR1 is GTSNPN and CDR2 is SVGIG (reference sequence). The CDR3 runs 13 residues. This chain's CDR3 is CAWRGQGAGELFF. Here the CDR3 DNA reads TGTGCCTGGAGAGGACAGGGGGCCGGGGAGCTGTTTTTT.

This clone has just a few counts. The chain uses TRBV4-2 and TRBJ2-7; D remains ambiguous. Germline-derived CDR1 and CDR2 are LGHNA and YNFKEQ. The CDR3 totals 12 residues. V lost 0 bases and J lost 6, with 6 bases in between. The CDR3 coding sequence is TGTGCCAGCAGCCAAGATAGCCGCGAGCAGTACTTC. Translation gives CASSQDSREQYF.

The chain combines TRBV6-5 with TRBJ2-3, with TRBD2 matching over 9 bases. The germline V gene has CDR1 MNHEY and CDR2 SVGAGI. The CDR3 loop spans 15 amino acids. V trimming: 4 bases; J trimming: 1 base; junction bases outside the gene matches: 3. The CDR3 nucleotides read TGTGCCAGCAGTTCGGCGGGAGGGGGCACAGATACGCAGTATTTT. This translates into CASSSAGGGTDTQYF.

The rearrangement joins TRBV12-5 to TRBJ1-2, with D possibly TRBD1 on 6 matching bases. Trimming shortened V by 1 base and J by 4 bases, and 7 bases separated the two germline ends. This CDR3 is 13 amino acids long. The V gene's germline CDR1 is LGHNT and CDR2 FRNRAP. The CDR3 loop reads CASGLEGVYGYTF. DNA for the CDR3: TGTGCTAGTGGTTTGGAGGGGGTCTATGGCTACACCTTC.

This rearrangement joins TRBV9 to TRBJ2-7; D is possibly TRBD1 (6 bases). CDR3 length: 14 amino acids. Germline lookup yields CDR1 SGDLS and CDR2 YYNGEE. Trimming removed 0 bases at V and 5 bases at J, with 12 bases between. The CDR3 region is CASSVETGQHEQYF. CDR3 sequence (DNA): TGTGCCAGCAGCGTAGAGACGGGACAACACGAGCAGTACTTC.

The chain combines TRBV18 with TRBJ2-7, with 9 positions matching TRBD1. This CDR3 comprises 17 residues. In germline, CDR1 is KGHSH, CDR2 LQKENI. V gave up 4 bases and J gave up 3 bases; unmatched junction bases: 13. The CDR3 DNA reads TGTGCCAGCTCACTTTTTGATCCGGGACAGGGTAACTACGAGCAGTACTTC. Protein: CASSLFDPGQGNYEQYF.

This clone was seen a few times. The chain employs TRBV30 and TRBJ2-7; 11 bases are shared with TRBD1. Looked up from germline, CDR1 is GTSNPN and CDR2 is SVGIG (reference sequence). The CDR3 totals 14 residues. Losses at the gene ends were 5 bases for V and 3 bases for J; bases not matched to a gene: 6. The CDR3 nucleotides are TGTGCCTGGGGATCCGGGACAGGGGGCTACGAGCAGTACTTC. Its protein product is CAWGSGTGGYEQYF. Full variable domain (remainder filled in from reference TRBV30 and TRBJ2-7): SQTIHQWPATLVQPVGSPLSLECTVEGTSNPNLYWYRQAAGRGLQLLFYSVGIGQISSEVPQNLSASRPQDRQFILSSKKLLLSDSGFYLCAWGSGTGGYEQYFGPGTRLTVT.

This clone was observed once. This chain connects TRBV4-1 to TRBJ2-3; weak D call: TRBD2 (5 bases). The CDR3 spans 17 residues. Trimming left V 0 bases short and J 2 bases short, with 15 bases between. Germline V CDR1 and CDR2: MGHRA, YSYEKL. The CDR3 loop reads CASSQEGPDFSTDTQYF. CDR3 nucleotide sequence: TGCGCCAGCAGCCAAGAAGGCCCGGACTTCTCCACAGATACGCAGTATTTT.

CDR3 in DNA: TGTGCCAGCAGCCCGGAGCGAGTCTCCGGGGAGCTGTTTTTT. It is translated as CASSPERVSGELFF. The rearrangement links TRBV6-6 to TRBJ2-2; D is unresolved. Germline lookup yields CDR1 MNHNY and CDR2 SVGAGI (reference sequence). Trimming took 6 bases from V and 6 from J, leaving 14 bases between them. The CDR3 contains 14 residues.

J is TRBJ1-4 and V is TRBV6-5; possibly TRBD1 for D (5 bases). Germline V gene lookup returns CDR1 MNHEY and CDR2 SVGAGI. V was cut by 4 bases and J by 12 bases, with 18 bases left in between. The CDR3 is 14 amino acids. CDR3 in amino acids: CASSSPGLRVQLFF. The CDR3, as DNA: TGTGCCAGCAGTTCCCCGGGACTTAGGGTCCAACTGTTTTTT.

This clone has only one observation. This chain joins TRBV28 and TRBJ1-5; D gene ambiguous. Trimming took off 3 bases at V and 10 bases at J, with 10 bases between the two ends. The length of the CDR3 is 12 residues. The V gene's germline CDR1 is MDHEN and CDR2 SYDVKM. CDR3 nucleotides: TGTGCCAGCAGTTTTGGAACAGTCCCCCAGCATTTT. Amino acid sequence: CASSFGTVPQHF.

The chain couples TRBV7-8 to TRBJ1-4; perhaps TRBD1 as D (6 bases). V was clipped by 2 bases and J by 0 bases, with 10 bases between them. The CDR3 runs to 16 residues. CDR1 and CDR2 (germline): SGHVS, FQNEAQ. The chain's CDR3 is CASSLTRTATNEKLFF. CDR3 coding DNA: TGTGCCAGCAGCTTAACTAGGACAGCAACTAATGAAAAACTGTTTTTT.

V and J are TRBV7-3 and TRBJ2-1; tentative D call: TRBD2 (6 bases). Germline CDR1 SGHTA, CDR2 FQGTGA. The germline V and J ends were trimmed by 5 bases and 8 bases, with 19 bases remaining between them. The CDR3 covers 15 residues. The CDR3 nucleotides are TGTGCCAGCAGCCCAACCCCCCCGGGACTCCATGAGCAGTTCTTC. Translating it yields CASSPTPPGLHEQFF. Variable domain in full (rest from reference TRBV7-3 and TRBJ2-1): GAGVSQTPSNKVTEKGKYVELRCDPISGHTALYWYRQSLGQGPEFLIYFQGTGAADDSGLPNDRFFAVRPEGSVSTLKIQRTERGDSAVYLCASSPTPPGLHEQFFGPGTRLTVL.

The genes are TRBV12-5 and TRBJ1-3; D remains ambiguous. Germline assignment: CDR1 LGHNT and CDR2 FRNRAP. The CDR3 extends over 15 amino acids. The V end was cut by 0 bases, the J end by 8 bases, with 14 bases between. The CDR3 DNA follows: TGTGCTAGTGGTTTGGTTGTTTCAGATCCAGACACCATATATTTT. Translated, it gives CASGLVVSDPDTIYF.

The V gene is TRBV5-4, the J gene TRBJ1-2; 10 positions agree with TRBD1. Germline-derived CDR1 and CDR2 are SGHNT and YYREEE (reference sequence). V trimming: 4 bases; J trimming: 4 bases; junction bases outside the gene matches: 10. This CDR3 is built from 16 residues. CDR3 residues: CASSATGGFGVYGYTF. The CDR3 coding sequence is TGTGCCAGCAGCGCGACAGGGGGCTTTGGAGTCTATGGCTACACCTTC.

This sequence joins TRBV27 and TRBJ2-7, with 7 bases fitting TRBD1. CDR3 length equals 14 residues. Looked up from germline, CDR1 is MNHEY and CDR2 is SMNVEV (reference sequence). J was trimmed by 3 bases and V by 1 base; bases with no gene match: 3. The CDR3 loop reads CASSLFRGYYEQYF. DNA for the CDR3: TGTGCCAGCAGTTTATTCAGGGGGTACTACGAGCAGTACTTC.

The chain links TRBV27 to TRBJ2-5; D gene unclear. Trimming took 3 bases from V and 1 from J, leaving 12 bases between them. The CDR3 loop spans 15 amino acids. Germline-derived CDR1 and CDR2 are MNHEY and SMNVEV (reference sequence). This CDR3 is CASSFLTRRQETQYF. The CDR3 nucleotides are TGTGCCAGCAGTTTTCTGACAAGACGCCAAGAGACCCAGTACTTC.

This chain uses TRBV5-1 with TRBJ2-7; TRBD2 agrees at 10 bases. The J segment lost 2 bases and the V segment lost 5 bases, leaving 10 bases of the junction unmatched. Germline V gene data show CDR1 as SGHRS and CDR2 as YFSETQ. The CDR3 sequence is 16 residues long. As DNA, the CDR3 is TGCGCCAGCAGGCCTAGCGGGAGTTCGGGGCCCTACGAGCAGTACTTC. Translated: CASRPSGSSGPYEQYF.

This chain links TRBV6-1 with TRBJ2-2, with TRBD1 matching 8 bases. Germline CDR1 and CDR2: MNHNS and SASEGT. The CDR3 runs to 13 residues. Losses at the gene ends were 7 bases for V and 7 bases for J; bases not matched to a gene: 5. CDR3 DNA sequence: TGTGCCAGCAAGGGCAGGGGGCACGGGGAGCTGTTTTTT. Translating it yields CASKGRGHGELFF.